The 5 T cell receptor beta chains below were found in one sample sequenced in a study of patients and donors after allogeneic stem cell transplantation. Using its own MiXCR run on the RT-PCR reads, TCRdb lists one record per CDR3 protein. Counted here are about a million distinct CDR3 sequences, over 15% occurring once; the ten biggest clones make up approximately 5.9%. The sample consisted of blood, either unsorted or a sorted T cell fraction (not recorded which). These receptors all stem from a human donor who was either an allogeneic HSCT recipient or a stem cell or donor lymphocyte infusion donor (not recorded which). It is not recorded whose cells these are; they may come from a transplant donor.

The V and J genes are TRBV6-2 or TRBV6-3 and TRBJ1-2; 11 positions match TRBD1. This CDR3 comprises 16 residues. Germline V gene sequence: CDR1 MNHEY, CDR2 SVGEGT. Trimming at V came to 6 bases and at J to 6 bases, leaving 12 bases not matched to a gene. The CDR3 is CASRPRDRGDPNGYTF. DNA for the CDR3: TGTGCCAGCAGACCGAGGGACAGGGGGGACCCTAATGGCTACACCTTC.

This clonotype has only a few counts. CDR3 sequence: CSARAGRNYGYTF. CDR3 in DNA: TGCAGTGCTAGAGCAGGGCGGAACTATGGCTACACCTTC. The V gene is TRBV20-1, the J gene TRBJ1-2; a possible D gene is TRBD1 (5 bases). Germline loops: CDR1 DFQATT, CDR2 SNEGSKA (reference sequence). The CDR3 spans 13 residues. V lost 1 base to trimming and J lost 2 bases, with 8 bases between them.

The V gene is TRBV29-1, the J gene TRBJ2-7; 7 positions agree with TRBD2. From germline, CDR1 is SQVTM and CDR2 ANQGSEA. The ends lost 2 bases at V and 4 bases at J; junction bases unmatched: 11. The CDR3 sequence is 15 residues long. CDR3 DNA: TGCAGCGTTGAACGCGGGGGTACGCAGGGATACGAGCAGTACTTC. It yields the protein CSVERGGTQGYEQYF.

This clonotype occurred many times. The V call is TRBV29-1, the J call TRBJ2-2, with D possibly TRBD2 on 7 matching bases. V dropped 3 bases and J dropped 6 bases, with 14 bases sitting between them. This CDR3 comprises 14 residues. The germline V gene has CDR1 SQVTM and CDR2 ANQGSEA. The CDR3 loop reads CSVEGRGPPGELFF. The CDR3 DNA follows: TGCAGCGTTGAGGGGCGGGGGCCACCCGGGGAGCTGTTTTTT.

This clonotype occurred a few times. The chain links TRBV2 to TRBJ2-7; D remains ambiguous. CDR1 is SNHLY, CDR2 FYNNEI, per germline. CDR3 length: 11 residues. The germline V and J ends were trimmed by 3 bases and 6 bases, with 6 bases remaining between them. CDR3: CASSEATEQYF. In DNA, the CDR3 is TGTGCCAGCAGTGAGGCGACCGAGCAGTACTTC.